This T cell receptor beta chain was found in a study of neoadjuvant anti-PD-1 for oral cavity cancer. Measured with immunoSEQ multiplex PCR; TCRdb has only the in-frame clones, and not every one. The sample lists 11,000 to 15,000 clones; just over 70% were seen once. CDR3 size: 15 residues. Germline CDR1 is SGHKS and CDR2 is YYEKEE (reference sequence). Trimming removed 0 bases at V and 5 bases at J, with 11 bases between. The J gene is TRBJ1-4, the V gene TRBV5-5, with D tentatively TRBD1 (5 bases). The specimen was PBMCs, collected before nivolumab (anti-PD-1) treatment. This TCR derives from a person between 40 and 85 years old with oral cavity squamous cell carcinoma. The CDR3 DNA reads TGTGCCAGCAGCTTGGAGGGACTGCCGAATGAAAAACTGTTTTTT. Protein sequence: CASSLEGLPNEKLFF.